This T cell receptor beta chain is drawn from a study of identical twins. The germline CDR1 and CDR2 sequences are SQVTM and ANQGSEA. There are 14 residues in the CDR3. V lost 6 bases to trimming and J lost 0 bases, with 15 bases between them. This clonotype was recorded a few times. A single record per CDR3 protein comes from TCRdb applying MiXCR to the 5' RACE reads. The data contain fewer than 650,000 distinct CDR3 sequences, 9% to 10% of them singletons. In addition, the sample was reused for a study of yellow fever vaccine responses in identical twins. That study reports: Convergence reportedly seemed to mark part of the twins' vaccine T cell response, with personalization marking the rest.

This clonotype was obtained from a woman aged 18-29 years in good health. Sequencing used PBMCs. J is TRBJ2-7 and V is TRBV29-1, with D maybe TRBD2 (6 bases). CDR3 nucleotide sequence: TGCAGCGTCGACTCCGGGACTGACTCCTACGAGCAGTACTTC. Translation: CSVDSGTDSYEQYF.